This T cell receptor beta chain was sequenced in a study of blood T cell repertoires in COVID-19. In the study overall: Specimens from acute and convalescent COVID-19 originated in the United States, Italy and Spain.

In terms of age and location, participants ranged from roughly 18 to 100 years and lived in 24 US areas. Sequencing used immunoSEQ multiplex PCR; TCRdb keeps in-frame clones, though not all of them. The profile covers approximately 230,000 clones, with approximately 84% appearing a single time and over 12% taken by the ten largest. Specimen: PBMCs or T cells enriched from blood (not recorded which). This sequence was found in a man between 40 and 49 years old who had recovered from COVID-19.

The CDR3 loop reads CASSGGLAGGVAETQYF. CDR3 DNA: TGCGCCAGCAGCGGAGGACTAGCGGGGGGAGTTGCCGAGACCCAGTACTTC. This chain connects TRBV5-1 to TRBJ2-5, with 14 bases matching TRBD2. The ends lost 4 bases at V and 5 bases at J; junction bases unmatched: 10. The CDR3 covers 17 residues. Germline assignment: CDR1 SGHRS and CDR2 YFSETQ.